The rows below give T cell receptor beta chains drawn from one sample of a study of regulatory T cells in long-lasting Graves disease. MiXCR, applied by TCRdb to the multiplex PCR reads, yields one record per CDR3 protein. This table has fewer than 650,000 distinct CDR3 sequences, approximately 16% appearing once. The same data also contributed to another study, on T cells in Graves' hyperthyroidism and ophthalmopathy.

The specimen comprised peripheral blood mononuclear cells (PBMCs), sampled at new diagnosis, from a patient treated with antithyroid drugs. The origin of the receptors is a man aged 18 to 35 with Graves disease. Both conserved end residues are trimmed from each CDR3.

V	J	length	CDR3
TRBV2	TRBJ2-1	14	ASSEGTSGRFNEQF
TRBV29-1	TRBJ1-1	11	SVGGWVNTEAF
TRBV4-1	TRBJ2-1	14	ASSQEILRTYNEQF
TRBV6-2/TRBV6-3	TRBJ2-3	14	ASSSHGLESTDTQY
TRBV27	TRBJ2-1	13	ASPGTSGPYNEQF
TRBV7-3	TRBJ2-1	10	ASSLNRNEQF
TRBV7-2	TRBJ2-1	9	AGSLWNEQF
TRBV6-4	TRBJ1-4	14	ASSDSGTGRNEKLF
TRBV7-9	TRBJ2-7	16	ASSLEGKRGGSSYEQY
TRBV4-1	TRBJ2-1	14	ASSQEAGTGRLEQF
TRBV20-1	TRBJ2-2	14	SASEELAGGGGELF
TRBV6-2/TRBV6-3	TRBJ2-7	13	ASSGRTDYRPEQY
TRBV7-9	TRBJ1-1	15	ASSPGQGGVQNTEAF
TRBV15	TRBJ1-1	11	ATSAEGGSEAF
TRBV5-6	TRBJ2-7	11	ASSLTRGPEQY
TRBV12-3/TRBV12-4	TRBJ1-2	12	ASSLLVGSYGYT
TRBV4-1	TRBJ2-4	13	ASSQGREVKNIQY
TRBV6-1	TRBJ1-5	13	ASSPLRQGNQPQH
TRBV6-5	TRBJ2-3	11	ASSYWGLDTQY
TRBV7-9	TRBJ1-2	10	ASSSGDRGHT
TRBV27	TRBJ2-1	13	ASKLAGGWYNEQF
TRBV6-1	TRBJ1-6	11	ASSTGENSPLH
TRBV27	TRBJ2-7	13	ATGRVSGPSYEQY
TRBV3-1	TRBJ2-7	15	ASSQAISGSLTYEQY
TRBV12-5	TRBJ1-1	14	ASGFGQVLGGTEAF
TRBV5-8	TRBJ2-1	12	ASSRTGGGVEQF
TRBV7-2	TRBJ2-5	12	ASSFLGVRETQY
TRBV30	TRBJ2-2	10	AWSSTPGELF
TRBV11-2	TRBJ2-2	13	ASSFGTSGSAELF
TRBV3-1	TRBJ2-1	16	ASSPTRVFAGAYNEQF
TRBV20-1	TRBJ2-7	10	SADRGPNEQY
TRBV3-1	TRBJ2-2	13	ASSQGAGVAGELF
TRBV4-1	TRBJ1-2	11	ASSQGAGTGYT
TRBV9	TRBJ1-2	11	ASTGRRGYGYT
TRBV3-1	TRBJ1-1	13	ASSQERGRNTEAF
TRBV4-2	TRBJ1-4	12	ASTLDRWDEKLF
TRBV10-3	TRBJ1-1	11	AILRGLNTEAF
TRBV20-1	TRBJ2-1	10	SATRENNEQF
TRBV6-5	TRBJ2-7	12	ASSYGTSGYEQY
TRBV7-9	TRBJ2-1	16	ASSPLVSGRASYNEQF
TRBV7-3	TRBJ2-3	14	ASSSPSGQGADTQY
TRBV4-1	TRBJ1-3	13	ASSHPSRAGNTIY
TRBV12-3/TRBV12-4	TRBJ2-7	13	ASSFYPLAGDEQY
TRBV18	TRBJ1-5	12	ASSYGGGPQPQH
TRBV30	TRBJ1-4	12	AWSVRGENEKLF